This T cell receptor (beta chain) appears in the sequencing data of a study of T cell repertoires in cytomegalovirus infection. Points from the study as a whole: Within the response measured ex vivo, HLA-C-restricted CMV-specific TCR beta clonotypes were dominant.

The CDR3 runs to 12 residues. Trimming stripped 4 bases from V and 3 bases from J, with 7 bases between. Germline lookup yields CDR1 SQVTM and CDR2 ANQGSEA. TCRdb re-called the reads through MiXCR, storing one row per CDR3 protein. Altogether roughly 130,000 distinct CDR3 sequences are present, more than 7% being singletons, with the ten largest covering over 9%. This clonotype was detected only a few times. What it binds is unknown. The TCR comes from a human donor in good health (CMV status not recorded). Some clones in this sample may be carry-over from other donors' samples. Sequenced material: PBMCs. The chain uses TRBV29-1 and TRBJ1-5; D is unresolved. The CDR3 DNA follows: TGCAGCGTTGGAGGGTACAATCAGCCCCAGCATTTT. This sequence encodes CSVGGYNQPQHF.